This TCR beta chain was sequenced during a study of OX40 agonist ivuxolimab in advanced cancers. The wider study: Among those treated, three patients had partial responses, one with hepatocellular carcinoma and two with cutaneous melanoma. The study's findings and limits: CD8+ T cells averaged more expanded clones than CD4+. Still undetermined is the antigen specificity of the expanded peripheral T cells. The study observed clonal expansion of CD4+ and CD8+ blood T cells by week 6 at 0.1 to 3.0 mg/kg.

J was trimmed by 6 bases and V by 6 bases; bases with no gene match: 13. The germline CDR1 and CDR2 sequences are PRHDT and FYEKMQ (reference sequence). The CDR3 covers 16 residues. Turning to this clone: Its antigen is unidentified.

The data were produced by immunoSEQ multiplex PCR, yet TCRdb's version contains in-frame clones alone and is incomplete. The sample includes about 79,000 clones, approximately 88% of them seen just once. Source: CD4+ or CD8+ T cells sorted from blood, taken in a trial of the OX40 agonist ivuxolimab. This receptor was taken from an adult with an advanced solid tumor such as melanoma, head and neck, liver or kidney cancer. The rearrangement links TRBV13 to TRBJ1-5; 8 bases line up with TRBD1. The CDR3 DNA sequence: TGTGCCAGCAGTCAAGCCAGGACAGGGTTTGGTCAGCCCCAGCATTTT. It specifies CASSQARTGFGQPQHF.